These 22 T cell receptor beta chains were all obtained from the same sample, sequenced in a study of T cell responses to AZD1222 COVID-19 vaccine. The data were produced by immunoSEQ multiplex PCR, yet TCRdb's version contains in-frame clones alone and is incomplete. The table includes about 150,000 clones, around 89% detected once. The specimen comprised peripheral blood, sampled on day 0 of MenACWY control vaccination. The receptors come from an adult in good health.

The CDR3 reads CASSLVGVGEQFF. The CDR3 bases are TGTGCCAGCAGCTTAGTAGGGGTTGGCGAGCAGTTCTTC. The gene calls are TRBV7-9 and TRBJ2-1; possibly TRBD1 for D (5 bases). V was pared by 1 base and J by 10 bases, with 11 bases between. Looked up from germline, CDR1 is SEHNR and CDR2 is FQNEAQ (reference sequence). The CDR3 consists of 13 residues.

This rearrangement joins TRBV7-2 to TRBJ1-5; TRBD1 matches at 7 bases. Trimming at V came to 1 base and at J to 2 bases, leaving 2 bases not matched to a gene. The CDR3 sequence is 15 residues long. Germline CDR1 is SGHTA and CDR2 is FQGNSA. The DNA for the CDR3 is TGTGCCAGCAGCTTAGAGGGGACAGGCAATCAGCCCCAGCATTTT. It specifies CASSLEGTGNQPQHF.

The chain employs TRBV5-1 and TRBJ1-4; D not certain. With 5 bases removed from V and 3 bases from J, the gap between germline ends came to 14 bases. Germline lookup yields CDR1 SGHRS and CDR2 YFSETQ. The CDR3 sequence is 15 residues long. CDR3 sequence reads: CASRRPESSNEKLFF. In nucleotides, the CDR3 is TGCGCCAGCAGACGCCCGGAATCCTCTAATGAAAAACTGTTTTTT. Looking up the rest from reference TRBV5-1 and TRBJ1-4 gives the full variable domain: KAGVTQTPRYLIKTRGQQVTLSCSPISGHRSVSWYQQTPGQGLQFLFEYFSETQRNKGNFPGRFSGRQFSNSRSEMNVSTLELGDSALYLCASRRPESSNEKLFFGSGTQLSVL.

The rearrangement links TRBV19 to TRBJ2-4; D is unclear. V lost 3 bases and J lost 5, with 20 bases in between. The CDR3 has 17 residues. Per germline, CDR1 LNHDA and CDR2 SQIVND (reference sequence). In DNA, the CDR3 is TGTGCCAGTAGTATCTCCGGTGTTGTTGGGATCCAAAACATTCAGTACTTC. Translation: CASSISGVVGIQNIQYF. Combining the CDR3 with reference TRBV19 and TRBJ2-4 gives the whole variable domain DGGITQSPKYLFRKEGQNVTLSCEQNLNHDAMYWYRQDPGQGLRLIYYSQIVNDFQKGDIAEGYSVSREKKESFPLTVTSAQKNPTAFYLCASSISGVVGIQNIQYFGAGTRLSVL.

This rearrangement joins TRBV3-1 (or the pseudogene TRBV3-2) to TRBJ2-5, with TRBD1 as a possible D gene (5 bases). CDR3 length equals 14 residues. Germline CDR1 is LGHDT and CDR2 is YNNKEL (reference sequence). V was cut by 5 bases and J by 4 bases, with 14 bases left in between. CDR3 DNA sequence: TGTGCCAGCAGCGAACACAGGTACCCAGAGACCCAGTACTTC. As protein: CASSEHRYPETQYF.

The chain carries TRBV5-1 and TRBJ2-7; possibly TRBD1 for D (6 bases). This CDR3 comprises 13 residues. CDR1 is SGHRS and CDR2 is YFSETQ in the germline V gene. V lost 4 bases and J lost 5, with 13 bases in between. This CDR3 reads CASSLGTSDEQYF. CDR3 bases: TGCGCCAGCAGCCTCGGGACATCGGACGAGCAGTACTTC.

This chain links TRBV12-3 or TRBV12-4 with TRBJ1-1; D remains unclear. V was clipped by 0 bases and J by 2 bases, with 4 bases between them. This CDR3 is 13 amino acids long. The CDR3 loop is CASSLADNTEAFF. DNA for the CDR3: TGTGCCAGCAGTTTAGCAGATAACACTGAAGCTTTCTTT.

The genes are TRBV4-3 and TRBJ1-4; perhaps TRBD1 as D (5 bases). The germline V and J ends were trimmed by 0 bases and 5 bases, with 19 bases remaining between them. The CDR3 is 18 residues long. CDR1 LGHNA and CDR2 YSLEER come from the germline V gene. The CDR3 here is CASSQDFGTRGWNEKLFF. The CDR3 nucleotides read TGCGCCAGCAGCCAAGATTTCGGGACCCGAGGTTGGAATGAAAAACTGTTTTTT.

V gene TRBV19 combines with J gene TRBJ1-1, with D possibly being TRBD1 (5 bases). The CDR3 extends over 14 amino acids. Germline CDR1 reads LNHDA; CDR2 reads SQIVND (reference sequence). Trimming pared 6 bases from V and 1 base from J, leaving 12 bases between. CDR3: CASSPGLRNTEAFF. In DNA form, the CDR3 reads TGTGCCAGTAGCCCGGGACTGCGGAACACTGAAGCTTTCTTT. The entire variable domain, with the rest obtained from reference TRBV19 and TRBJ1-1, is as follows: DGGITQSPKYLFRKEGQNVTLSCEQNLNHDAMYWYRQDPGQGLRLIYYSQIVNDFQKGDIAEGYSVSREKKESFPLTVTSAQKNPTAFYLCASSPGLRNTEAFFGQGTRLTVV.

The chain joins TRBV6-6 to TRBJ1-1; a possible D gene is TRBD1 (6 bases). The V gene's germline CDR1 is MNHNY and CDR2 SVGAGI (reference sequence). The CDR3 runs to 16 residues. Trimming removed 6 bases from V and 1 base from J, with 18 bases in between. This CDR3 is CASSPNRDGPNTEAFF. The CDR3 nucleotides read TGTGCCAGCAGCCCCAACAGGGACGGTCCGAACACTGAAGCTTTCTTT.

This clone was seen a few times. This chain uses TRBV7-8 with TRBJ1-4, with D possibly being TRBD1 (5 bases). The CDR3 totals 17 residues. The V and J ends lost 1 base and 0 bases respectively, with 12 bases between them. CDR1 and CDR2 (germline): SGHVS, FQNEAQ. The CDR3 is CASSLDGGTTTNEKLFF. CDR3 sequence (DNA): TGTGCCAGCAGCTTAGATGGGGGGACCACAACTAATGAAAAACTGTTTTTT.

The J gene is TRBJ2-3, the V gene TRBV7-9; D is uncertain. This CDR3 is built from 11 residues. Germline loops: CDR1 SEHNR, CDR2 FQNEAQ (reference sequence). The V end lost 8 bases, the J end lost 6 bases, and 9 bases lay between the germline ends. The CDR3, as DNA: TGTGCCAGCGGCGTGGTGGATACGCAGTATTTT. This codes for CASGVVDTQYF.

The DNA for the CDR3 is TGTGCCAGCAGCTTATATAGGGTCTCAAACACTGAAGCTTTCTTT. Protein sequence: CASSLYRVSNTEAFF. The chain recombines TRBV7-2 with TRBJ1-1; D not certain. The CDR3 sequence is 15 residues long. V was trimmed by 2 bases and J by 2 bases, leaving 12 bases between them. Germline-derived CDR1 and CDR2 are SGHTA and FQGNSA.

The chain combines TRBV5-1 with TRBJ1-6, with 9 bases lining up with TRBD1. Germline V CDR1 and CDR2: SGHRS, YFSETQ. V was pared by 4 bases and J by 0 bases, with 5 bases of the junction left unmatched. The CDR3 loop spans 17 amino acids. The CDR3 nucleotides read TGCGCCAGCAGCGGGGGACAGGGAGGCTCCTATAATTCACCCCTCCACTTT. Amino acids: CASSGGQGGSYNSPLHF.

The chain is built from TRBV6-2 or TRBV6-3 and TRBJ2-7, with TRBD2 matching over 11 bases. Trimming took 8 bases from V and 7 from J; bases not matched to a gene: 10. The CDR3 contains 14 residues. The germline V gene encodes CDR1 MNHEY and CDR2 SVGEGT. CDR3 residues: CASGLLAGVGEQYF. The CDR3 DNA reads TGTGCCAGCGGCCTACTAGCGGGAGTGGGGGAGCAGTACTTC.

The V gene is TRBV7-3, the J gene TRBJ2-3; tentatively, D is TRBD1 (5 bases). Germline CDR1 is SGHTA and CDR2 is FQGTGA. CDR3 length: 14 residues. Trimming removed 5 bases from V and 4 bases from J, with 13 bases in between. CDR3 bases: TGTGCCAGCAGCCGATTAGGGGAAGCAGATACGCAGTATTTT. This sequence encodes CASSRLGEADTQYF.

For this clone: This sample includes further DNA sequences coding for the same CDR3. This chain joins TRBV19 and TRBJ1-1, with a weak D call TRBD1 (6 bases). There are 13 residues in the CDR3. V lost 6 bases to trimming and J lost 0 bases, with 8 bases between them. CDR1 is LNHDA and CDR2 is SQIVND in the germline V gene (reference sequence). CDR3 in DNA: TGTGCCAGTAGCGGACAGCTGAACACTGAAGCTTTCTTT. Protein: CASSGQLNTEAFF.

The chain links TRBV4-2 to TRBJ1-6, with 9 bases fitting TRBD1. The germline CDR1 and CDR2 sequences are LGHNA and YNFKEQ. Trimming at V came to 4 bases and at J to 10 bases, leaving 11 bases not matched to a gene. This CDR3 is 16 amino acids long. The CDR3 nucleotides are TGTGCCAGCAGCCCCCGGGACAGGGAGGGGAACTCACCCCTCCACTTT. This codes for CASSPRDREGNSPLHF.

The V gene is TRBV5-1, the J gene TRBJ2-1; TRBD2 might be the D (6 bases). Trimming cost V 5 bases and J 2 bases, with 11 bases left between them. Germline V gene lookup returns CDR1 SGHRS and CDR2 YFSETQ. CDR3 length: 14 residues. The CDR3 DNA reads as TGCGCCAGCAGGCCGGAGGGGCCCTACAATGAGCAGTTCTTC. Residues: CASRPEGPYNEQFF. The variable domain in full, completed from reference TRBV5-1 and TRBJ2-1, reads KAGVTQTPRYLIKTRGQQVTLSCSPISGHRSVSWYQQTPGQGLQFLFEYFSETQRNKGNFPGRFSGRQFSNSRSEMNVSTLELGDSALYLCASRPEGPYNEQFFGPGTRLTVL.

The chain combines TRBV18 with TRBJ2-7; D possibly uses TRBD1 or TRBD2 (5 bases each). Germline lookup yields CDR1 KGHSH and CDR2 LQKENI. V dropped 3 bases and J dropped 7 bases, with 16 bases sitting between them. This CDR3 comprises 14 residues. CDR3 bases: TGTGCCAGCTCACCGACGACTACCAGGGAAGAGCAGTACTTC. Encoded protein: CASSPTTTREEQYF.

The gene calls are TRBV7-2 and TRBJ2-5, with 10 bases matching TRBD1. This CDR3 spans 15 amino acids. CDR1 and CDR2 (germline): SGHTA, FQGNSA. The junction had 12 bases not matched to a gene; V was cut back by 5 bases and J by 9 bases. CDR3 DNA: TGTGCCAGCAGCGGCCGGGACAGGGGTCTGGGTTCCCAGTACTTC. Its protein product is CASSGRDRGLGSQYF. The whole variable domain, remainder taken from reference TRBV7-2 and TRBJ2-5, is GAGVSQSPSNKVTEKGKDVELRCDPISGHTALYWYRQSLGQGLEFLIYFQGNSAPDKSGLPSDRFSAERTGGSVSTLTIQRTQQEDSAVYLCASSGRDRGLGSQYFGPGTRLLVL.

The chain combines TRBV30 with TRBJ1-2, with 12 bases identical to TRBD1. In germline, CDR1 is GTSNPN, CDR2 SVGIG (reference sequence). CDR3 length: 16 residues. Trimming removed 2 bases from V and 4 bases from J; junction bases left unmatched: 8. CDR3 DNA sequence: TGTGCCTGGAGTCCAGGGACAGGGGGCGTATCCTATGGCTACACCTTC. It codes for CAWSPGTGGVSYGYTF.